The T cell receptor beta chain under discussion was sequenced for a study of T cell responses to AZD1222 COVID-19 vaccine. Findings and limits, study-wide: Receipt of two AZD1222 doses was followed by a rise in Spike-specific TCR breadth and depth. The study sampled repertoires only after the peak T cell response.

On this clone: No antigen is known for it.

Repertoires were generated with immunoSEQ multiplex PCR, while TCRdb's copy carries only in-frame clones and drops some. Here the sample spans over 150,000 clones, approximately 86% being singletons. This TCR derives from an adult who received the AZD1222 COVID-19 vaccine. The sample here was peripheral blood, taken 28 days after the second AZD1222 dose.

The CDR3 DNA is TGTGCCAGCAGCGTAGATGCAGGAAGAAATCAGCCCCAGCATTTT. Protein: CASSVDAGRNQPQHF. The V gene is TRBV9, the J gene TRBJ1-5; D not certain. The CDR3 contains 15 residues. Germline assignment: CDR1 SGDLS and CDR2 YYNGEE. V lost 0 bases to trimming and J lost 4 bases, with 11 bases between them.